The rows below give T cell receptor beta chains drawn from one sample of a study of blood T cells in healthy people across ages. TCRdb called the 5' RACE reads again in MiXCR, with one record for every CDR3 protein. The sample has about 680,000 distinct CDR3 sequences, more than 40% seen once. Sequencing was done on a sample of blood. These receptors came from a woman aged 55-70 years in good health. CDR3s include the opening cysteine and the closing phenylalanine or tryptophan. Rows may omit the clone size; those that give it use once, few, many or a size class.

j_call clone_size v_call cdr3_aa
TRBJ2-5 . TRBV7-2 CASSLYQRPGTQYF
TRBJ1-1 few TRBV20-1 CSARDSGRRNTEAFF
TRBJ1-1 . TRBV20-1 CSASAGMNTEAFF
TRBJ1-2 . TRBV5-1 CASSLRDRVKFSYGYTF
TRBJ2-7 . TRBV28 CAVTDRVHEQYF
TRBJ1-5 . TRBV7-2 CASSNGGSNQPQHF
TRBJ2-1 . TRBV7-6 CASSFPGGDVNEQFF
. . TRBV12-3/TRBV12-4 CASSLGLIGYEQYF
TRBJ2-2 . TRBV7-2 CASSFLAGGPTGELFF
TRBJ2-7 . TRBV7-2 CACSLRGTSGTSYEQYF
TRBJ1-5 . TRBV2 CASSEARGDNQPQHF
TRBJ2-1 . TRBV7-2 CASSAQSEQFF
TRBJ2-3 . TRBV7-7 CASSLGSNTVGTDTQYF
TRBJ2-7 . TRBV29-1 CSVDSAGYEQYF
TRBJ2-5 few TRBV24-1 CATSDWEGTQYF
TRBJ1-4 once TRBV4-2 CASSLSGGRGQGYNEKLFF
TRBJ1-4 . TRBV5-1 CASSLVGVATNEKLFF
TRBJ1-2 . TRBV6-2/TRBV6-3 CASSYRVVSSYGYTF
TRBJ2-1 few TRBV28 CAITTSGGYNEQFF
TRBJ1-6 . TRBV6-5 CASRRGQGVGSTLHF
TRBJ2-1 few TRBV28 CASSYGEWFF
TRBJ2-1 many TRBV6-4 CASSSTKLGYNEQFF
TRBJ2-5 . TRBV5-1 CASSPGTSLGEAQYF
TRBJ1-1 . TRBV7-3 CASSLVGGQKNTEAFF
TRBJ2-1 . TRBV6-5 CASSPSAQSSYNEQFF
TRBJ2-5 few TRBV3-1 CASSQLQETQYF
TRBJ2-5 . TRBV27 CASSVSKVGTQYF
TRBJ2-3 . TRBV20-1 CSARAPDSTDTQYF
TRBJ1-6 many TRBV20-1 CSAEGVNSPLHF
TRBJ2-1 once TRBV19 CASSSNLGDPYYNEQFF
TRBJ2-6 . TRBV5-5 CASSLALGASGANVLTF
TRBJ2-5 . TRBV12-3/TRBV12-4 CASSFVYQETQYF
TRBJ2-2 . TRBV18 CASSQGSGELFF
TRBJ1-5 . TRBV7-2 CASSRPTIGGNQPQHF
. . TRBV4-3 CASSQNVMGFDEQYF